The next 28 T cell receptor beta chains were all read from a single sample in a study of tumor-infiltrating lymphocytes in primary liver carcinoma. Out of unsorted whole blood came the blood RNA, and germline DNA was extracted as well. Using a constant-region primer together with ProtoScript II reverse transcriptase, TCR beta cDNA was made from 500 ng of total RNA. Sequencing libraries for TCR beta derived from three nested multiplex PCR rounds that used slightly modified ARM-PCR. TRBV1-TRBV30 forward primers paired with a C-beta reverse primer were used in the first two PCR rounds, which ran roughly 9 cycles each. TCRdb passed the multiplex PCR reads through MiXCR, listing each CDR3 protein once. The data contain about 310,000 distinct CDR3 sequences, around 50% of them singletons. Sequencing input: peripheral blood. The receptors stem from a woman in her thirties with primary liver carcinoma and hepatitis B virus infection.

With regard to this clonotype: Because the CDR3 is missing its conserved closing phenylalanine or tryptophan, this is likely a read error. The chain recombines TRBV11-2 with TRBJ2-1; D unresolved. Germline CDR1 SGHAT, CDR2 FQNNGV. With 1 base removed from V and 7 bases from J, the gap between germline ends came to 11 bases. This CDR3 is built from 14 residues. The CDR3 DNA is TGTGCCAGCAGCTTAGTAGGGATATGGAATGAGCAGTTCTCC. It is translated as CASSLVGIWNEQFS.

The V call is TRBV6-6, the J call TRBJ2-1; a possible D gene is TRBD2 (5 bases). The CDR3 has 13 residues. Trimming took 2 bases from V and 7 from J, leaving 9 bases between them. Per germline, CDR1 MNHNY and CDR2 SVGAGI (reference sequence). CDR3 in DNA: TGTGCCAGCAGTTACGATCCGGGGAATGAGCAGTTCTTC. Its protein is CASSYDPGNEQFF.

This chain links TRBV4-1 with TRBJ2-7, with a tentative D call TRBD1 (7 bases). Germline loops: CDR1 MGHRA, CDR2 YSYEKL. The V end was cut by 0 bases, the J end by 6 bases, with 24 bases between. The CDR3 extends over 18 amino acids. The DNA of the CDR3 is TGCGCCAGCAGCCAAGAGGGGGGTGCCGGAACAGGGGTTCGCGAGCAGTACTTC. As protein: CASSQEGGAGTGVREQYF.

The chain has TRBV11-2 and TRBJ1-1; TRBD1 matches at 7 bases. Germline assignment: CDR1 SGHAT and CDR2 FQNNGV. CDR3 size: 14 residues. Trimming at V came to 10 bases and at J to 7 bases, leaving 15 bases not matched to a gene. The CDR3 spells CANIADRAYSEAFF. The CDR3 DNA reads TGTGCCAACATCGCTGACAGGGCCTACAGTGAAGCTTTCTTT.

The rearrangement links TRBV6-1 to TRBJ1-5, with D possibly TRBD1 on 5 matching bases. Deletions cut 9 bases from V and 2 bases from J, with 11 bases between. Looked up from germline, CDR1 is MNHNS and CDR2 is SASEGT. The CDR3 sequence is 13 residues long. CDR3 in amino acids: CASRGPGNQPQHF. CDR3 in DNA: TGTGCCAGTAGGGGACCGGGCAATCAGCCCCAGCATTTT.

A note on this clonotype: The junction and the germline gene differ at one end; a read error may be behind it. V and J are TRBV6-1 and TRBJ2-5; a weak D match, TRBD1 (6 bases). The CDR3 contains 14 residues. Germline assignment: CDR1 MNHNS and CDR2 SASEGT. The CDR3: CASSGTVLRKTQNF. For the CDR3, the DNA is TGTGCCAGCAGTGGGACAGTACTTCGGAAGACCCAGAACTTC.

In the case of this clonotype: The junction differs from germline at one of its ends, possibly a read error. The V and J genes are TRBV11-1 and TRBJ2-6; the D is unclear. The CDR3 totals 14 residues. Germline V gives CDR1 SGHAT, CDR2 FQDESV (reference sequence). CDR3 protein: CASRQTSEANVLTF. The CDR3 DNA follows: TGTGCCAGCAGGCAGACGTCTGAGGCCAACGTCCTGACTTTC.

The chain carries TRBV7-9 and TRBJ1-5, with 8 bases fitting TRBD1. The V gene's germline CDR1 is SEHNR and CDR2 FQNEAQ (reference sequence). The CDR3 spans 14 residues. V lost 10 bases, J lost 7 bases, and 12 bases stayed unmatched. The CDR3 region is CATSLTGGEQPQHF. CDR3 coding DNA: TGTGCCACTAGCTTAACAGGGGGGGAACAGCCCCAGCATTTT. Full variable domain (remainder filled in from reference TRBV7-9 and TRBJ1-5): DTGVSQNPRHKITKRGQNVTFRCDPISEHNRLYWYRQTLGQGPEFLTYFQNEAQLEKSRLLSDRFSAERPKGSFSTLEIQRTEQGDSAMYLCATSLTGGEQPQHFGDGTRLSIL.

This clonotype has a single count. This chain links TRBV11-2 with TRBJ1-2, with a weak D call TRBD1 (6 bases). CDR1 and CDR2 (germline): SGHAT, FQNNGV. This CDR3 has 12 residues. The CDR3 spells CVSSERTAPFTF. The CDR3, as DNA: TGTGTCAGTAGCGAACGGACAGCCCCATTCACCTTC.

In regard to this clonotype: One base away lies a much larger clone, so this may be a sequencing read error. This chain links TRBV6-5 with TRBJ2-5; D not resolved. V was cut by 0 bases and J by 4 bases, with 9 bases left in between. Germline assignment: CDR1 MNHEY and CDR2 SVGAGI. There are 14 residues in the CDR3. The CDR3 is CASSYSSLLETQYF. The DNA of the CDR3 is TGTGCCAGCAGTTACTCGTCGCTCCTAGAGACCCAGTACTTC.

Worth noting for this clonotype: This clone may be a read error of a much larger clone one base away. J is TRBJ1-2 and V is TRBV4-3; 9 bases are shared with TRBD1. This CDR3 contains 15 residues. Germline V lookup: CDR1 LGHNA, CDR2 YSLEER. DNA of the CDR3: TGCGCCAGCAGCCAAGATACAGGGGGCAACTATGGCTACGCCTTC. It codes for CASSQDTGGNYGYAF.

This clonotype has at least ten counts. The chain joins TRBV4-1 to TRBJ2-1, with TRBD1 identical over 7 bases. V was pared by 6 bases and J by 8 bases, with 7 bases of the junction left unmatched. CDR1 is MGHRA and CDR2 is YSYEKL in the germline V gene. The CDR3 contains 13 residues. The CDR3 DNA reads as TGCGCCAGCAGACCTACAGGGGTCGATGAGCAGTTCTTC. Translated: CASRPTGVDEQFF.

As regards this clonotype: One base away lies a much larger clone, so this may be a sequencing read error. This sequence joins TRBV5-1 and TRBJ2-1; 7 bases are shared with TRBD1. J was trimmed by 8 bases and V by 5 bases; bases with no gene match: 10. The CDR3 sequence is 14 residues long. Germline CDR1 is SGHRS and CDR2 is YFSETQ. CDR3 sequence: CASRYRGRVHEQFF. CDR3 nucleotide sequence: TGCGCCAGCAGATACAGGGGTAGGGTCCATGAGCAGTTCTTC.

Turning to this clonotype: Possible read error: a much larger clone is one base away. V usage is TRBV7-9 and J usage is TRBJ2-5; TRBD2 might be the D (5 bases). The CDR3 runs 12 residues. The germline V gene has CDR1 SEHNR and CDR2 FQNEAQ (reference sequence). The CDR3 DNA sequence: TGTGCCAGCAGCCAAGAGGGAGAGACCCAGCACTTC. Translated, it gives CASSQEGETQHF.

The rearrangement links TRBV28 to TRBJ1-5, with a possible D match to TRBD1 (5 bases). Trimming took off 5 bases at V and 1 base at J, with 9 bases between the two ends. The CDR3 runs to 14 residues. Germline V gene sequence: CDR1 MDHEN, CDR2 SYDVKM. CDR3 amino acids: CASSIRDSNQPQHF. CDR3 nucleotide sequence: TGTGCCAGCAGTATCCGGGACAGCAATCAGCCCCAGCATTTT.

Only one count was recorded for this clonotype. Here the CDR3 omits its conserved ending phenylalanine or tryptophan, so a read error is the likely source. The gene calls are TRBV11-3 and TRBJ1-6, with D tentatively TRBD1 (5 bases). The V gene's germline CDR1 is SGHNT and CDR2 YENEEA. This CDR3 is 15 amino acids long. CDR3 protein: CASCLGGWGNSPLHY. Here the CDR3 DNA reads TGTGCCAGCTGCTTAGGAGGCTGGGGGAATTCACCCCTCCACTAT.

The sample holds a few counts of this clonotype. Because it lacks the conserved phenylalanine or tryptophan at the end, this CDR3 is likely a read error. The limits of the CDR3 on the DNA are not certain, so only TCRdb's listed CDR3 is given. The V call is TRBV11-2, the J call TRBJ2-5. The CDR3 comprises 13 residues, both ends counted. Germline values: CDR1 SGHAT, CDR2 FQNNGV. CDR3 protein: CASSLGRQETRYL.

This clonotype was seen at least ten times. This sequence joins TRBV6-6 and TRBJ2-4, with D perhaps matching TRBD2 (6 bases). V lost 10 bases and J 7 bases, leaving 20 bases between the germline ends. Germline V lookup: CDR1 MNHNY, CDR2 SVGAGI (reference sequence). This CDR3 has 14 amino acids. CDR3 amino acids: CATHLAPGGNIQYF. The CDR3 DNA is TGTGCCACCCACTTGGCCCCTGGAGGGAACATTCAGTACTTC.

For this clonotype: One end of the junction does not line up with germline, which may come from a read error. The genes are TRBV11-2 and TRBJ2-5, with D possibly being TRBD2 (6 bases). The CDR3 runs to 13 residues. Germline loops: CDR1 SGHAT, CDR2 FQNNGV. CDR3 DNA sequence: TGTGCCAGCGGCTTAGGAGGGAAGGAGGCCCAGTACTTC. Translated, it gives CASGLGGKEAQYF. The complete variable domain, with remaining parts taken from reference TRBV11-2 and TRBJ2-5, reads EAGVAQSPRYKIIEKRQSVAFWCNPISGHATLYWYQQILGQGPKLLIQFQNNGVVDDSQLPKDRFSAERLKGVDSTLKIQPAKLEDSAVYLCASGLGGKEAQYFGPGTRLLVL.

The chain uses TRBV6-5 and TRBJ2-1; 11 bases are a match to TRBD2. CDR1 and CDR2 (germline): MNHEY, SVGAGI. With V trimmed by 8 bases and J by 3 bases, 6 bases remained unmatched. CDR3 length: 15 amino acids. The CDR3 here is CASQKGLAGYNEQFF. The DNA of the CDR3 is TGTGCCAGCCAAAAAGGACTAGCGGGCTACAATGAGCAGTTCTTC.

The chain has TRBV7-9 and TRBJ1-5; maybe TRBD1 (5 bases). The CDR3 is 15 amino acids. Germline CDR1 and CDR2: SEHNR and FQNEAQ (reference sequence). Trimming left V 0 bases short and J 1 base short, with 7 bases between. CDR3 sequence: CASSLAGASNQPQHF. For the CDR3, the DNA is TGTGCCAGCAGCTTAGCAGGGGCGAGCAATCAGCCCCAGCATTTT.

J is TRBJ2-7 and V is TRBV5-6; 14 bases fit TRBD2. This CDR3 has 17 amino acids. Germline CDR1 is SGHDT and CDR2 is YYEEEE. J lost 5 bases, V lost 1 base, and 8 bases had no gene match. This CDR3 is CASSLRLAGGPRNEQYF. CDR3 in DNA: TGTGCCAGCAGCTTGAGACTAGCGGGAGGGCCGAGGAACGAGCAGTACTTC.

The J gene is TRBJ2-1, the V gene TRBV11-2, with a possible D match to TRBD2 (6 bases). Trimming stripped 6 bases from V and 0 bases from J, with 15 bases between. The CDR3 spans 16 residues. Germline CDR1 SGHAT, CDR2 FQNNGV. The CDR3 region is CASSVRGRFSYNEQFF. The CDR3 DNA reads as TGTGCCAGCAGTGTGAGAGGGAGGTTCTCCTACAATGAGCAGTTCTTC.

Worth noting for this clonotype: An end of the junction differs from the germline gene, which may be a read error. This chain joins TRBV6-6 and TRBJ1-6; D remains unclear. CDR3 length equals 12 residues. Germline V gene lookup returns CDR1 MNHNY and CDR2 SVGAGI (reference sequence). In nucleotides, the CDR3 is TGTGCCTGCACCCCCCAAAATTCACCCCTGCACTTT. Residues: CACTPQNSPLHF.

The rearrangement links TRBV14 to TRBJ2-2; TRBD2 matches at 7 bases. The germline V gene has CDR1 SGHDN and CDR2 FVKESK. V dropped 0 bases and J dropped 6; count of bases not matched to a gene: 4. The CDR3 is made up of 15 amino acids. CDR3 sequence reads: CASSQDPGGAGELFF. The CDR3 DNA follows: TGTGCCAGCAGCCAAGATCCTGGGGGGGCCGGGGAGCTGTTTTTT.

The V gene is TRBV7-8, the J gene TRBJ2-1; 7 bases map to TRBD2. The germline V gene encodes CDR1 SGHVS and CDR2 FQNEAQ. Losses at the gene ends were 5 bases for V and 7 bases for J; bases not matched to a gene: 17. This CDR3 has 17 amino acids. The CDR3 reads CASSITGHGRNKNEQFF. The DNA for the CDR3 is TGTGCCAGCAGCATTACGGGTCACGGGAGGAATAAAAATGAGCAGTTCTTC.

This clonotype was observed a few times. The chain employs TRBV7-9 and TRBJ1-4; no clear D gene. The V end lost 5 bases, the J end lost 11 bases, and 21 bases lay between the germline ends. The CDR3 has 15 residues. Germline values: CDR1 SEHNR, CDR2 FQNEAQ (reference sequence). The CDR3 DNA reads TGTGCCAGCAGCCCCCCGGGCGGTCAAATGCGCAAACTGTTTTTT. Its translation is CASSPPGGQMRKLFF.

The genes are TRBV12-3 or TRBV12-4 and TRBJ1-1, with no clear D. The CDR3 loop spans 11 amino acids. V was pared by 4 bases and J by 11 bases, with 11 bases between. CDR3 loop: CASSSSGRAFF. CDR3 nucleotides: TGTGCCAGCAGTTCGAGTGGACGGGCTTTCTTT.